A selection of T cell receptor beta chains follows, all from one sample in a study of identical twins' blood T cells. One entry per CDR3 protein, called by TCRdb with MiXCR from the 5' RACE reads. The profile shows around 380,000 distinct CDR3 sequences, 28% of them singletons. The specimen sequenced was PBMCs. These receptor sequences come from a woman between 18 and 50 years old in good health. Each CDR3 is given with its conserved first and last residue. Each record gives: clone size, J gene, D gene, V gene, CDR3 DNA, CDR3 protein. A D gene is named only where the DNA matches it firmly. Size tells how often a clone was seen (once, few, many) or the class of an expanded clone, and some rows leave it out.

size: .
J: TRBJ1-1
D: .
V: TRBV3-1
DNA: TGTACCAGCAGCCATGACAGGTGGGCTTTCTTT
CDR3: CTSSHDRWAFF

size: few
J: TRBJ2-4
D: TRBD2
V: TRBV12-3/TRBV12-4
DNA: TGTGCCAGCAGTTTAGCGGGACTAGCGTTATACTTC
CDR3: CASSLAGLALYF

size: .
J: TRBJ2-2
D: TRBD2
V: TRBV6-2/TRBV6-3
DNA: TGTGCCAGCAGTTACGGGACTAGCTTCGGGGAGCTGCTTTTT
CDR3: CASSYGTSFGELLF

size: .
J: TRBJ2-3
D: .
V: TRBV6-2/TRBV6-3
DNA: TGTGCCAGCAGTTACTCGAAGGATACGCAGTATTTT
CDR3: CASSYSKDTQYF

size: .
J: TRBJ1-1
D: .
V: TRBV11-1
DNA: TGTGCCAGCAGCTTAGCGCGGGCAGGTGAAGCTTTCTTT
CDR3: CASSLARAGEAFF

size: .
J: TRBJ1-2
D: .
V: TRBV19
DNA: TGTGCCAGTAGTTTTGGGGTGACTGGCTACACCTTC
CDR3: CASSFGVTGYTF

size: many
J: TRBJ1-4
D: .
V: TRBV28
DNA: TGTGCCAGCAGTTTCTGGGGCCGTCAGGAAAAACTGTTTTTT
CDR3: CASSFWGRQEKLFF

size: many
J: TRBJ2-3
D: .
V: TRBV4-3
DNA: TGCGCCAGCAGCCCCGGGGTGGGGTACACAGATACGCAGTATTTT
CDR3: CASSPGVGYTDTQYF

size: .
J: TRBJ2-3
D: .
V: TRBV19
DNA: TGTGCCAGTAGTATCAACCAGGCAGATACGCAGTATTTT
CDR3: CASSINQADTQYF

size: few
J: TRBJ1-2
D: TRBD1
V: TRBV7-9
DNA: TGTGCCAGCAGCTTATATGGGAAGACAGGGGATCGTCAAGGGGACTATGGCTACACCTTC
CDR3: CASSLYGKTGDRQGDYGYTF

size: few
J: TRBJ2-2
D: TRBD2
V: TRBV6-4
DNA: TGTGCCAGCAGTGACCGGGGACTAGCAAGCACCGGGGAGCTGTTTTTT
CDR3: CASSDRGLASTGELFF

size: few
J: TRBJ1-4
D: .
V: TRBV10-3
DNA: TGTGCCATCAGCCGGCCCAATGAAAAACTGTTTTTT
CDR3: CAISRPNEKLFF

size: few
J: TRBJ1-1
D: .
V: TRBV5-1
DNA: TGCGCCAGCGCGGAGGTACCGACAGGGAACACTGAAGCTTTCTTT
CDR3: CASAEVPTGNTEAFF

size: once
J: TRBJ1-6
D: .
V: TRBV6-6
DNA: TGTGCCAGCAATGGTGTGGTTGGGTCACCCCTCCACTTT
CDR3: CASNGVVGSPLHF

size: .
J: TRBJ2-3
D: .
V: TRBV5-1
DNA: TGCGCCAGCAGCTTGGGGTCCGGCACAGATACGCACTATTTT
CDR3: CASSLGSGTDTHYF

size: .
J: TRBJ1-5
D: .
V: TRBV6-5
DNA: TGTGCCAGCAGTTACATCAGGGGAGCTCAGCCCCAGCATTTT
CDR3: CASSYIRGAQPQHF

size: few
J: TRBJ2-6
D: .
V: TRBV5-6
DNA: TGTGCCAGCAGCCTACCTGCCAACTCTGGGGCCAACGTCCTGACTTTC
CDR3: CASSLPANSGANVLTF

size: .
J: TRBJ1-1
D: .
V: TRBV11-2
DNA: TGTGCCAGCAGCTTAGGGCCCCAGGCTTTCTTT
CDR3: CASSLGPQAFF

size: few
J: TRBJ2-2
D: .
V: TRBV29-1
DNA: TGCAGCGTTGGGCCTAACACCGGGGAGCTGTTTTTT
CDR3: CSVGPNTGELFF

size: few
J: TRBJ2-7
D: .
V: TRBV3-1
DNA: TGTGCCAGCACCCTCACTAACTCCTACGAGCAGTACTTC
CDR3: CASTLTNSYEQYF

size: .
J: TRBJ2-2
D: .
V: TRBV28
DNA: TGTGCCAGCAGTTTGCCCGGACACCGCACCGGGGAGCTGTTTTTT
CDR3: CASSLPGHRTGELFF

size: .
J: TRBJ1-2
D: TRBD1
V: TRBV2
DNA: TGTGCCAGCAGTGTACAGGGGGGAGGCTACACCTTC
CDR3: CASSVQGGGYTF

size: few
J: TRBJ2-3
D: TRBD2
V: TRBV19
DNA: TGTGCCAGTAGTGAGCGGGAGGGCCTAACAGATACGCAGTATTTT
CDR3: CASSEREGLTDTQYF

size: .
J: TRBJ2-1
D: TRBD1
V: TRBV10-2
DNA: TGCGCCAGCAGCAGGACAGGGTTCGATGAGCAGTTCTTC
CDR3: CASSRTGFDEQFF

size: .
J: TRBJ1-1
D: .
V: TRBV7-2
DNA: TGTGCCAGCAGCACCCGACAGGTGAGAGAAGCTTTCTTT
CDR3: CASSTRQVREAFF

size: many
J: TRBJ2-2
D: TRBD1
V: TRBV29-1
DNA: TGCAGCGTTGATTGGACAGGGAGTAATACCGGGGAGCTGTTTTTT
CDR3: CSVDWTGSNTGELFF

size: .
J: TRBJ1-6
D: .
V: TRBV6-4
DNA: TGTGCCAGCAGTGACTCCGGGGTGGATAATTCACCCCTCCACTTT
CDR3: CASSDSGVDNSPLHF

size: few
J: TRBJ2-7
D: .
V: TRBV6-5
DNA: TGTGCCAGCAGTTACTCATCAGCGTACCCCTACGAGCAGTACTTC
CDR3: CASSYSSAYPYEQYF

size: many
J: TRBJ1-5
D: .
V: TRBV29-1
DNA: TGCAGCGTTCGTCAGGGAATGAACCAGCCCCAGCATTTT
CDR3: CSVRQGMNQPQHF

size: many
J: TRBJ2-7
D: .
V: TRBV12-3/TRBV12-4
DNA: TGTGCCAGCAGCAACAGGCCCCGCTCCTACGAGCAGTACTTC
CDR3: CASSNRPRSYEQYF

size: few
J: TRBJ2-7
D: .
V: TRBV29-1
DNA: TGCAGCGTTGGATACAGCTACGAGCAGTACTTC
CDR3: CSVGYSYEQYF

size: few
J: TRBJ2-2
D: .
V: TRBV19
DNA: TGTGCCAGTAGAAGCCGGGATATTGTCCGGGAGCTGTTTTTT
CDR3: CASRSRDIVRELFF

size: .
J: TRBJ2-1
D: .
V: TRBV20-1
DNA: TGCAGTGCTATATCAATATCGGGGACCCACAATGAGCAGTTCTTC
CDR3: CSAISISGTHNEQFF

size: few
J: TRBJ2-7
D: TRBD2
V: TRBV12-3/TRBV12-4
DNA: TGTGCCACAAAAGCGGGATCATCCTACGAGCAGTACTTC
CDR3: CATKAGSSYEQYF

size: .
J: TRBJ2-1
D: TRBD2
V: TRBV20-1
DNA: TGCAGTGCTAGAGTACCCCTCACTAGCGGGAGTAGCAATGAGCAGTTCTTC
CDR3: CSARVPLTSGSSNEQFF

size: .
J: TRBJ1-1
D: .
V: TRBV7-9
DNA: TGTGCCGGCAGCTTAACAGGACCTTTCTTT
CDR3: CAGSLTGPFF

size: .
J: TRBJ2-3
D: TRBD2
V: TRBV6-4
DNA: TGTGCCAGCAGTGGTATTAGCGGGGACGCAGATACGCAGTATTTT
CDR3: CASSGISGDADTQYF

size: .
J: TRBJ1-2
D: .
V: TRBV4-1
DNA: TGCGCCAGCAGCCAAGACCAAACCAATTCCTATGGCTACACCTTC
CDR3: CASSQDQTNSYGYTF

size: .
J: TRBJ1-1
D: .
V: TRBV20-1
DNA: TGCAGTGCTAGGGATCCGGGACGACAGGACTTGAGCACTGAAGCTTTCTTT
CDR3: CSARDPGRQDLSTEAFF

size: .
J: TRBJ2-3
D: .
V: TRBV5-5
DNA: TGTGCCAGCGGCTTGTTTGCGACTATAGATACGCAGTATTTT
CDR3: CASGLFATIDTQYF

size: .
J: TRBJ1-5
D: TRBD1
V: TRBV2
DNA: TGTGGCAGCACCCAGTGGGACAGGTATCAGCCCCAGCATTTT
CDR3: CGSTQWDRYQPQHF

size: few
J: TRBJ1-1
D: .
V: TRBV18
DNA: TGTGCCAGCTCACCCGGACAAGTCGCTTTCTTT
CDR3: CASSPGQVAFF

size: few
J: TRBJ1-3
D: .
V: TRBV2
DNA: TGTGCCAGCGCCCTCCAGGGAAACACCATATATTTT
CDR3: CASALQGNTIYF

size: .
J: TRBJ2-1
D: .
V: TRBV4-3
DNA: TGCGCCAGCACCACTGATTTTGGTCCCTCCTACAATGAGCAGTTCTTC
CDR3: CASTTDFGPSYNEQFF

size: few
J: TRBJ2-1
D: .
V: TRBV19
DNA: TGTGCCAGTCACCTTGGCGGAAGCTCCTACAATGAGCAGTTCTTC
CDR3: CASHLGGSSYNEQFF

size: .
J: TRBJ1-2
D: TRBD1
V: TRBV20-1
DNA: TGCAGTGCGAGACAGGGTCGGGACTATGGCTACACCTTC
CDR3: CSARQGRDYGYTF

size: .
J: TRBJ2-5
D: .
V: TRBV27
DNA: TGTGCCAGCAGTTTGTATAGCTTAAGTGGGGAGACCCAGTACTTC
CDR3: CASSLYSLSGETQYF

size: few
J: TRBJ2-7
D: TRBD1
V: TRBV10-3
DNA: TGTGCCATCAGTGGGGACAGCCTTTCGGGCGAGCAGTACTTC
CDR3: CAISGDSLSGEQYF

size: .
J: TRBJ1-1
D: .
V: TRBV5-1
DNA: TGCGCCAGCAGCTTAGGACACTCGAACACTGAAGCTTTCTTT
CDR3: CASSLGHSNTEAFF

size: .
J: TRBJ2-1
D: TRBD1
V: TRBV6-1
DNA: TGTGCCTGCAGTCCCCGACGACAGGGGCCCAACAATGAGCAGTTCTTC
CDR3: CACSPRRQGPNNEQFF

size: many
J: TRBJ2-3
D: .
V: TRBV18
DNA: TGTGCCAGCTCACCACCTGGCGTTTTTACAGGAGCCACAGATACGCAGTATTTT
CDR3: CASSPPGVFTGATDTQYF

size: few
J: TRBJ2-2
D: TRBD1
V: TRBV6-6
DNA: TGTGCCAGCAGCGGGACAGGGGGTTTCACCGGGGAGCTGTTTTTT
CDR3: CASSGTGGFTGELFF

size: .
J: TRBJ2-2
D: .
V: TRBV10-3
DNA: TGTGCCATCAGTGAGTTCGCGGGGGCCCTGAACACCGGGGAGCTGTTTTTT
CDR3: CAISEFAGALNTGELFF